This TCR beta chain was documented in a study of cytomegalovirus exposure and HLA in healthy donors. Study results and caveats: It was 160 or so TCR beta chains that were listed as cytomegalovirus-associated. About 90% or about 30% of the time was how often most TCR beta V segments were productive, according to an earlier analysis.

Healthy individuals who donated bone marrow served as the donors. V shed 3 bases and J shed 2 bases, with 14 bases lying between them. The CDR3 extends over 16 amino acids. Germline CDR1 is LGHNA and CDR2 is YSLEER. It was with 60 Vbeta and 13 Jbeta primers that the PCR ran. Profiled with immunoSEQ multiplex PCR; TCRdb holds only in-frame clones, not every one. The table includes 200,000 to 250,000 clones, approximately 80% detected once. This clone was counted only a few times. Its target is not known. V is TRBV4-3 and J is TRBJ1-5; a weak D match, TRBD1 (6 bases). The sample was PBMCs. This clonotype originated in a girl aged 5 to 17 in good health and CMV-seronegative. The CDR3 bases are TGCGCCAGCAGCCAGGCTTGGGGGCTGGGCAATCAGCCCCAGCATTTT. Translation: CASSQAWGLGNQPQHF.